This T cell receptor beta chain was identified in a study of blood T cell repertoires in COVID-19. In the original processing: Estimation of nucleated cell counts relied on the amplification of reference gene primers. Produced via immunoSEQ multiplex PCR; TCRdb's table is partial and in-frame only. That table supplies the V and J calls and clone size; D and trimming were determined from the DNA. In the table there are about 45,000 clones, 80% to 90% of which are singletons. This sequence was found in a human donor in a cohort sampled during active COVID-19. Specimen: peripheral blood.

The CDR3 sequence: CASSPTGHGSYEQYF. The CDR3 nucleotides read TGCGCCAGCAGCCCTACAGGTCACGGTTCCTACGAGCAGTACTTC. The chain employs TRBV5-1 and TRBJ2-7, with D perhaps TRBD1 (5 bases). Looked up from germline, CDR1 is SGHRS and CDR2 is YFSETQ. Trimming took off 4 bases at V and 1 base at J, with 15 bases between the two ends. This CDR3 contains 15 residues.